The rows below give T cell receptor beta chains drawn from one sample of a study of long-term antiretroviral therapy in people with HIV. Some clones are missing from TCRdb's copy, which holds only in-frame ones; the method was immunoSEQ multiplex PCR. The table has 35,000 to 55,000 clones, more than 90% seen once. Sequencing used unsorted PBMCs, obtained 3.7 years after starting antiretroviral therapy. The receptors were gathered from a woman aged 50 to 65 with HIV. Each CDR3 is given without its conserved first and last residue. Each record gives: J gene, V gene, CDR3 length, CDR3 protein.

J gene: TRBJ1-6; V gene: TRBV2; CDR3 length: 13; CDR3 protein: ASSEARTGSMALH
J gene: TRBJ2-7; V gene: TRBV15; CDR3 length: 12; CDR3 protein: ATSSRTRTSEQY
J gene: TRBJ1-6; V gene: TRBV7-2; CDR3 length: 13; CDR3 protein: ASSLEANFRSPLH
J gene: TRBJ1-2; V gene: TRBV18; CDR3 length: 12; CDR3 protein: ASSADSLGYGYT
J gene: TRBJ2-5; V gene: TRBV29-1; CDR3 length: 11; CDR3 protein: SAGRSTWETQY
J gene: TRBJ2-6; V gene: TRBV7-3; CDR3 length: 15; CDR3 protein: ASSLGAPNSGANVLT
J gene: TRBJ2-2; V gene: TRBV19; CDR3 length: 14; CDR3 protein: ASSPASGDVSGELF
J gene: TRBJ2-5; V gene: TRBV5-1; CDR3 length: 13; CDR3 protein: ASSKGQVGGETQY
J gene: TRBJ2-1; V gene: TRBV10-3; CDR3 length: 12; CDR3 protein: AISESRGRNEQF
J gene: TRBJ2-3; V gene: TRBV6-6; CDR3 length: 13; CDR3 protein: ASSLRDASTDTQY
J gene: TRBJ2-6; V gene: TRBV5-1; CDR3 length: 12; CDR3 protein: ASTPLGGANVLT
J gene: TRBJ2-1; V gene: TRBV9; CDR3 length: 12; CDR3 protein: ASSVGSGYNEQF
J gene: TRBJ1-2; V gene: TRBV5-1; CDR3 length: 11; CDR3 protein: ASSQDNNYGYT
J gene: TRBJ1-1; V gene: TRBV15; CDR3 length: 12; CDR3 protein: ATSWDRGNTEAF
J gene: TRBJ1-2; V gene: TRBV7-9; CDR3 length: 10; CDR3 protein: ASSLGKAGYT
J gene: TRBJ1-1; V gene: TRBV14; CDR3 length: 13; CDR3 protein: ASSQVSGYNTEAF
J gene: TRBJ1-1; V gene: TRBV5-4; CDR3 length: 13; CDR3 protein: ASSVSGTGGTEAF
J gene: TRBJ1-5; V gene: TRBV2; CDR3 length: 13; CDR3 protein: ASSEYGTPNQPQH
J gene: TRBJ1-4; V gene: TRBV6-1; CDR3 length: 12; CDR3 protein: ASSTGQINEKLF
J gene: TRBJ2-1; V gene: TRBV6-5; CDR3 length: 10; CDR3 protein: ASSGPIDEQF
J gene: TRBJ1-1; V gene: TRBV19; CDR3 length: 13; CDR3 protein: ASSGLKTGNTEAF
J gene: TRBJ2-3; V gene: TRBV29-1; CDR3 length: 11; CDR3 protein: SARTGYTDTQY
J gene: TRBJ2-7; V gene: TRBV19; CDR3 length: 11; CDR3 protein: ASSVTGAYEQY
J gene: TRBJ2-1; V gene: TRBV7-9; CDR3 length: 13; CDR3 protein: ASSLVSGGEREQF
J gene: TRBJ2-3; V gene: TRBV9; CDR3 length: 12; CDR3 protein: ASSAGLAGNTQY
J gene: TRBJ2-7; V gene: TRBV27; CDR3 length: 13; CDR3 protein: ASSLIGTWSYEQY
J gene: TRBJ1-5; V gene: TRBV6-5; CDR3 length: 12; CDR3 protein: ASSRGTEDQPQH
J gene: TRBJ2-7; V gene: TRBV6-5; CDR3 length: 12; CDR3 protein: ASSGRFSSYEQY
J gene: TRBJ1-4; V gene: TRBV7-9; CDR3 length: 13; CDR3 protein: ASSSSGGAGEKLF
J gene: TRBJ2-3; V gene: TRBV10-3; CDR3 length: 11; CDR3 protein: AISVSVGDTQY
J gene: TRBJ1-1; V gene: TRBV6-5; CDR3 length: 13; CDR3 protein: ASSQTWTENTEAF
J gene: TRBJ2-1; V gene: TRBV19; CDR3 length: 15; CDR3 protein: ASSWAGGLGGSNEQF
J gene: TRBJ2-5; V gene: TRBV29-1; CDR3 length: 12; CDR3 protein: SVALAVLPETQY
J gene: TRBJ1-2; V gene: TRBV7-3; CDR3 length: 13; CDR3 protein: ASSWRTGRQSGYT
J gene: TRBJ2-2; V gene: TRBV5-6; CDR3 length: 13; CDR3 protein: ASSLAGGYTGELF
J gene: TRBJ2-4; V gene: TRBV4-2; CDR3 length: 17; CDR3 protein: ASSQESLAGAKAKNIQY
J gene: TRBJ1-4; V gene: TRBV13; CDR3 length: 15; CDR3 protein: ASSFAGTGEEREKLF
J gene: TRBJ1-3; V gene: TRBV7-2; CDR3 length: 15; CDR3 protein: ASSVETGVYSGNTIY
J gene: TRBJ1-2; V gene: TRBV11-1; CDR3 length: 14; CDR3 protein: ASSLKGARANYGYT
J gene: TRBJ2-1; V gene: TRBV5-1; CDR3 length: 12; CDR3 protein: ASSLGSPGNEQF
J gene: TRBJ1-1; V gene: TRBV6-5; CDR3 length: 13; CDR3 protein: ASSYFAGINTEAF
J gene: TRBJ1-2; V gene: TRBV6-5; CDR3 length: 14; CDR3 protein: ASSYSSEGSNYGYT
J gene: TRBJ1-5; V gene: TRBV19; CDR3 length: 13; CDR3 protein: ASSRIGPGSQPQH
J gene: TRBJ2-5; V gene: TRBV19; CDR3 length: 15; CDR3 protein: ASSIGASSGVLETQY
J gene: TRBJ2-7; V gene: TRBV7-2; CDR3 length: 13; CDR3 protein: ASSLTGGGSYEQY
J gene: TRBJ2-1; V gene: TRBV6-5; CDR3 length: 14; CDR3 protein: ASSYSAGGRGHEQF